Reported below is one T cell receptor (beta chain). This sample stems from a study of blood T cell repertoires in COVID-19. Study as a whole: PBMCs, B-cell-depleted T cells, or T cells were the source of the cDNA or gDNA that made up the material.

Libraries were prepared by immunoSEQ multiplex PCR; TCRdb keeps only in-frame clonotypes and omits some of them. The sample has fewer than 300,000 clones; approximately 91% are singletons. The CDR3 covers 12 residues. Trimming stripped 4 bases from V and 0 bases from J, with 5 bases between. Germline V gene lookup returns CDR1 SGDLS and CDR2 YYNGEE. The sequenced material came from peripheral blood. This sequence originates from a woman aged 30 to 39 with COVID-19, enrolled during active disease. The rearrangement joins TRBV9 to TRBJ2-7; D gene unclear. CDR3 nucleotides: TGTGCCAGCAGCCCTAACTCCTACGAGCAGTACTTC. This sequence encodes CASSPNSYEQYF.